The next 17 T cell receptor beta chains were all read from a single sample in a study of tumor-infiltrating lymphocytes in oesophageal squamous cell carcinoma. TCRdb re-called the PCR reads with MiXCR, one entry per CDR3 protein. Of 13,000 or so distinct CDR3 sequences detected, approximately 47% appear once; the ten largest clones hold approximately 15%. Input material: normal esophageal tissue next to the tumor. These receptors were taken from a male donor with esophageal squamous cell carcinoma.

This clonotype was observed a few times. J is TRBJ2-3 and V is TRBV7-2, with D possibly being TRBD2 (5 bases). V lost 5 bases, J lost 1 base, and 16 bases lay in between. This CDR3 contains 16 residues. CDR1 is SGHTA, CDR2 FQGNSA, per germline. CDR3 in DNA: TGTGCCAGCAGCCAATCGCCGGGAAGTGGCACAGATACGCAGTATTTT. This encodes CASSQSPGSGTDTQYF.

This sequence joins TRBV7-9 and TRBJ2-5, with 7 positions matching TRBD2. Matching the DNA end better, TRBJ2-7 makes the J call doubtful. Germline CDR1 is SEHNR and CDR2 is FQNEAQ (reference sequence). CDR3 size: 15 residues. The CDR3 nucleotides read TGTGCCAGCAGCTCACAGCGGGATGCTACCTACGAGCAGTACTTC. Its translation is CASSSQRDATYEQYF.

To note about this clonotype: A read error may produce the germline difference seen at one junction end. The gene calls are TRBV7-6 and TRBJ2-7, with D maybe TRBD1 (8 bases). The J call is doubtful: the DNA matches TRBJ2-5 better. This CDR3 has 14 residues. Germline V gene lookup returns CDR1 SGHVS and CDR2 FNYEAQ. In DNA, the CDR3 is TGTGCTAGCAGCCTATCCACAGGGGGGGGGACCCAGTACTTC. This translates into CASSLSTGGGTQYF.

The chain links TRBV28 to TRBJ2-3; 11 bases fit TRBD2. Unmatched junction bases numbered 6, after V lost 5 bases and J lost 5 bases. CDR1 MDHEN and CDR2 SYDVKM come from the germline V gene. This CDR3 spans 15 amino acids. The CDR3, as DNA: TGTGCCAGCAGTATTCTAGCGGGAGGAAGAGATACGCAGTATTTT. This gives the protein CASSILAGGRDTQYF.

J is TRBJ2-4 and V is TRBV7-6, with TRBD2 identical over 10 bases. Per the germline V gene, CDR1 is SGHVS and CDR2 is FNYEAQ. The V and J ends lost 1 base and 13 bases, in that order; junction bases with no gene match: 19. The CDR3 has 18 amino acids. The CDR3 DNA follows: TGTGCCAGCAGCTTAGGGACTAGCGGAAGACTCTTCTACAATGAGCAGTACTTC. It specifies CASSLGTSGRLFYNEQYF.

This clonotype was seen more than once but under ten times. The rearrangement uses TRBV7-4 and TRBJ2-1; a weak D match, TRBD1 (5 bases). V gave up 5 bases and J gave up 1 base, with 9 bases separating them. CDR1 SGHVT and CDR2 SQSDAQ come from the germline V gene. The CDR3 totals 14 residues. CDR3 DNA sequence: TGTGCCAGCAGCATAGACAGTTCCTACAATGAGCAGTTCTTC. Protein: CASSIDSSYNEQFF.

The CDR3 nucleotides are TGTGCCAGCAGCCGACAGGGACTAGGGCTTGGGGCCAACGTCCTGACTTTC. Its translation: CASSRQGLGLGANVLTF. The chain recombines TRBV7-4 with TRBJ2-6; D is perhaps TRBD2 (8 bases). Germline V lookup: CDR1 SGHVT, CDR2 SQSDAQ. The CDR3 has 17 amino acids. V was cut by 5 bases and J by 3 bases, with 17 bases left in between.

At least ten counts were recorded for this clonotype. The genes are TRBV6-1 and TRBJ2-7, with TRBD2 matching over 7 bases. The germline gives CDR1 MNHNS, CDR2 SASEGT. J gave up 3 bases and V 6 bases, and 11 bases lay outside the gene matches. The length of the CDR3 is 15 residues. The CDR3 is CASSPGLGALYEQYF. Here the CDR3 DNA reads TGTGCCAGCAGCCCTGGACTAGGAGCGCTCTACGAGCAGTACTTC.

This clonotype rates as medium-sized (0.01 to 0.1%). The chain joins TRBV11-2 to TRBJ2-3; 12 bases match TRBD2. CDR3 length equals 18 residues. V lost 5 bases, J lost 1 base, and 10 bases stayed unmatched. Germline CDR1 is SGHAT and CDR2 is FQNNGV. CDR3 protein: CASSPFPTSGRGTDTQYF. CDR3 nucleotides: TGTGCCAGCAGCCCCTTCCCGACTAGCGGGAGAGGCACAGATACGCAGTATTTT.

The chain combines TRBV7-2 with TRBJ2-3; 8 bases agree with TRBD2. This CDR3 has 18 residues. In germline, CDR1 is SGHTA, CDR2 FQGNSA. V shed 1 base and J 0 bases; nucleotides not matched to a gene: 9. The CDR3 DNA sequence: TGTGCCAGCAGCTTAGTCGGTAGCGGGGATACTAGCACAGATACGCAGTATTTT. Residues: CASSLVGSGDTSTDTQYF. The whole variable domain, filled in from reference TRBV7-2 and TRBJ2-3, reads GAGVSQSPSNKVTEKGKDVELRCDPISGHTALYWYRQSLGQGLEFLIYFQGNSAPDKSGLPSDRFSAERTGGSVSTLTIQRTQQEDSAVYLCASSLVGSGDTSTDTQYFGPGTRLTVL.

The table lists this clonotype with many counts. The rearrangement uses TRBV27 and TRBJ1-3; D call uncertain. CDR1 is MNHEY, CDR2 SMNVEV, per germline (reference sequence). The V and J ends lost 5 bases and 0 bases respectively, with 14 bases between them. There are 16 residues in the CDR3. This CDR3 is CASSPTAVSSGNTIYF. For the CDR3, the DNA is TGTGCCAGCAGTCCGACTGCGGTTAGCTCTGGAAACACCATATATTTT.

This clonotype was observed at least ten times. The chain has TRBV7-2 and TRBJ2-5, with TRBD2 as a possible D gene (6 bases). The V end lost 5 bases, the J end lost 8 bases, and 9 bases lay between the germline ends. Germline assignment: CDR1 SGHTA and CDR2 FQGNSA. The CDR3 spans 11 residues. CDR3: CASSPGTTQYF. The CDR3 DNA is TGTGCCAGCAGCCCGGGGACTACCCAGTACTTC.

In its sample, this clonotype ranks as large. The chain is built from TRBV7-2 and TRBJ2-3, with unresolved D. The CDR3 spans 14 residues. Per the germline V gene, CDR1 is SGHTA and CDR2 is FQGNSA. Deletions cut 3 bases from V and 1 base from J, with 8 bases between. The CDR3 spells CASSFVLGTDTQYF. Here the CDR3 DNA reads TGTGCCAGCAGCTTTGTACTTGGCACAGATACGCAGTATTTT. The whole variable domain, filled in from reference TRBV7-2 and TRBJ2-3, reads GAGVSQSPSNKVTEKGKDVELRCDPISGHTALYWYRQSLGQGLEFLIYFQGNSAPDKSGLPSDRFSAERTGGSVSTLTIQRTQQEDSAVYLCASSFVLGTDTQYFGPGTRLTVL.

The rearrangement uses TRBV6-8 and TRBJ2-3; TRBD1 matches 9 bases. The trim removed 4 bases at V and 7 bases at J, leaving 15 bases unmatched. The CDR3 is made up of 17 amino acids. The germline CDR1 and CDR2 sequences are MNHGY and SAAAGT. The CDR3 sequence is CASSFLSYGTGLNTQYF. As DNA, the CDR3 is TGTGCCAGCAGTTTCCTATCATACGGGACAGGGTTGAATACGCAGTATTTT.

The V call is TRBV7-3, the J call TRBJ2-1, with 8 bases matching TRBD1. The CDR3 sequence is 15 residues long. With 3 bases clipped from V and 9 bases from J, the junction kept 10 bases outside the gene matches. Germline V lookup: CDR1 SGHTA, CDR2 FQGTGA. The CDR3 reads CASSFTGQGIGEQFF. The CDR3 bases are TGTGCCAGCAGCTTTACCGGACAGGGTATAGGTGAGCAGTTCTTC.

This clonotype was seen many times. The chain carries TRBV27 and TRBJ1-2; TRBD1 matches at 9 bases. This CDR3 comprises 14 residues. V lost 7 bases to trimming and J lost 3 bases; unmatched junction nucleotides: 6. CDR1 is MNHEY, CDR2 SMNVEV, per germline (reference sequence). The CDR3 DNA reads TGTGCCAGCAAAGGGACAGGGTGGGACTATGGCTACACCTTC. Protein product: CASKGTGWDYGYTF.

This clonotype was counted at least ten times. The chain couples TRBV12-3 or TRBV12-4 to TRBJ2-2; 7 positions match TRBD1. V dropped 6 bases and J dropped 6; count of bases not matched to a gene: 7. The length of the CDR3 is 14 residues. For the CDR3, the DNA is TGTGCCAGCAGACGTAATGGACAGGCCGGGGAGCTGTTTTTT. It is translated as CASRRNGQAGELFF.